Shown below are 5 T cell receptor beta chains from a single sample sequenced in a study of CD8+ T cells in alopecia areata. Extraction and reverse transcription of RNA yielded cDNA as the sequencing template. Clones were read by immunoSEQ multiplex PCR, and TCRdb kept only the in-frame ones, dropping some. Among about 180,000 clones, less than 80% were seen once, and the ten largest hold roughly 10%. The input for sequencing was CD8+ T cells sorted from blood, taken at week 0. These receptors were obtained from a human donor with alopecia areata.

This clone appeared once. The chain joins TRBV12-5 to TRBJ2-7; either TRBD1 or TRBD2 may supply D (5 bases each). Germline CDR1 LGHNT, CDR2 FRNRAP. Trimming removed 7 bases from V and 2 bases from J, with 21 bases in between. The CDR3 is made up of 16 amino acids. In DNA, the CDR3 is TGTGCTAGTGCGCTAGATTGGGGGACGCATGCCTACGAGCAGTACTTC. It is translated as CASALDWGTHAYEQYF.

The chain is built from TRBV4-1 and TRBJ1-2, with D tentatively TRBD1 (6 bases). The CDR3 runs to 15 residues. The V end lost 4 bases, the J end lost 0 bases, and 12 bases lay between the germline ends. CDR1 and CDR2 (germline): MGHRA, YSYEKL. The CDR3 loop is CASSRRQATNYGYTF. DNA for the CDR3: TGCGCCAGCAGCCGGAGACAGGCCACTAACTATGGCTACACCTTC.

In this sample, this clone turned up once. J is TRBJ1-1 and V is TRBV7-9; 9 bases are shared with TRBD1. The ends lost 3 bases at V and 0 bases at J; junction bases unmatched: 5. The V gene's germline CDR1 is SEHNR and CDR2 FQNEAQ (reference sequence). The CDR3 spans 16 residues. This CDR3 is CASSFLGQGMNTEAFF. The CDR3 DNA sequence: TGTGCCAGCAGCTTCTTAGGACAGGGGATGAACACTGAAGCTTTCTTT.

This clone has only a few counts. The genes are TRBV29-1 and TRBJ1-1; TRBD1 aligns across 9 bases. This CDR3 region has 15 residues. Looked up from germline, CDR1 is SQVTM and CDR2 is ANQGSEA. The trim removed 6 bases at V and 1 base at J, leaving 9 bases unmatched. CDR3 nucleotide sequence: TGCAGCGTCAGGCGGACAGGGGCTCGGAACACTGAAGCTTTCTTT. Translation gives CSVRRTGARNTEAFF.

This chain uses TRBV5-6 with TRBJ1-1; the D is unclear. V lost 4 bases and J 2 bases, leaving 15 bases between the germline ends. Per germline, CDR1 SGHDT and CDR2 YYEEEE. The CDR3 extends over 15 amino acids. The CDR3 loop reads CASSPDPLVNTEAFF. The CDR3 region has the DNA TGTGCCAGCAGCCCGGACCCTCTAGTTAACACTGAAGCTTTCTTT.